The 6 T cell receptor beta chains below all came from one sample that was sequenced in a study of CD8+CD57+ T cells in acquired aplastic anemia. Patients chosen for sequencing had CD8+CD57+ cells that had expanded, as shown by flow cytometry. Genomic DNA constituted the template upon which TCR beta VDJ and CDR3 profiling was performed. TCRdb re-called the reads through MiXCR, storing one row per CDR3 protein. The sample holds 150,000 to 200,000 distinct CDR3 sequences, around 47% seen once. Material: sorted CD4+, CD8+, or CD8+CD57+ T cells (not recorded which) from PBMCs. All receptors come from a human donor with aplastic anemia.

The table lists this clonotype with many counts. This chain joins TRBV7-6 and TRBJ2-1; D perhaps matches TRBD2 (6 bases). This CDR3 comprises 15 residues. CDR1 is SGHVS and CDR2 is FNYEAQ in the germline V gene. Deletions cut 5 bases from V and 5 bases from J, with 16 bases between. As DNA, the CDR3 is TGTGCCAGCAGCCCCCGACTAGATTGGGACAATGAGCAGTTCTTC. It is translated as CASSPRLDWDNEQFF.

The chain carries TRBV10-1 and TRBJ2-5, with D maybe TRBD1 (6 bases). Looked up from germline, CDR1 is WNHNN and CDR2 is SYGVQD (reference sequence). V was pared by 7 bases and J by 1 base, with 13 bases between. This CDR3 spans 14 amino acids. The CDR3 here is CASNPTGCQETQYF. The CDR3 DNA follows: TGCGCCAGCAACCCGACAGGCTGCCAAGAGACCCAGTACTTC.

This chain's CDR3 is CASSLVTGLIGETQYF. CDR3 nucleotide sequence: TGTGCCAGCAGCTTAGTAACAGGGTTAATAGGAGAGACCCAGTACTTC. The V and J genes are TRBV5-6 and TRBJ2-5; D is possibly TRBD1 (6 bases). From germline, CDR1 is SGHDT and CDR2 YYEEEE. The CDR3 length is 16 residues. V was shortened by 2 bases and J by 4 bases, with 18 bases between the two germline ends.

This clonotype was seen a few times. The chain combines TRBV24-1 with TRBJ1-2; 12 nucleotides agree with TRBD1. The CDR3 sequence is 15 residues long. The V gene's germline CDR1 is KGHDR and CDR2 SFDVKD. V shed 6 bases and J 7 bases; nucleotides not matched to a gene: 8. As DNA, the CDR3 is TGTGCCACCAGTATCACGGGACAGGGGGCTTGTGGCTACACCTTC. Amino acid sequence: CATSITGQGACGYTF.

This clonotype was seen once. This could be a read error, since a much larger clone is one nucleotide away. The chain combines TRBV12-3 or TRBV12-4 with TRBJ1-1, with D maybe TRBD1 (6 bases). The CDR3 sequence is 13 residues long. CDR3 region: CASTQRGNTESFF. The DNA of the CDR3 is TGTGCCAGCACCCAGAGGGGGAACACTGAATCTTTCTTT.

Only a few counts were recorded for this clonotype. A much larger clone lies a single base off, so this may be a read error. The rearrangement links TRBV7-2 to TRBJ1-1; a weak D match, TRBD1 (5 bases). Germline CDR1 is SGHTA and CDR2 is FQGNSA. The CDR3 sequence is 14 residues long. In nucleotides, the CDR3 is TGTGTCAGCAGCTTAATAGTCGGGGGCACTGAAGCTTTCTTT. Translation gives CVSSLIVGGTEAFF. Looking up the rest from reference TRBV7-2 and TRBJ1-1 gives the full variable domain: GAGVSQSPSNKVTEKGKDVELRCDPISGHTALYWYRQSLGQGLEFLIYFQGNSAPDKSGLPSDRFSAERTGGSVSTLTIQRTQQEDSAVYLCVSSLIVGGTEAFFGQGTRLTVV.